The present T cell receptor beta chain was sequenced within a study of shared clonotypes between healthy human individuals. Note on this clone: The identical CDR3 is also encoded by other nucleotide sequences in the sample.

There were no recent acute infections or vaccinations among the donors, who were healthy HIV-negative adults. Sequenced by immunoSEQ multiplex PCR; TCRdb stores in-frame clones only, minus some. The table lists over 2 million clones, roughly 94% of them singletons. Material: naive CD4+ T cells sorted from blood. Subset of the sample: CD45RA+ positively selected. This receptor was identified in a man between 18 and 29 years old in good health.

The CDR3 spells CASSELGSYGYTF. DNA for the CDR3: TGTGCCAGCAGTGAATTGGGCTCCTATGGCTACACCTTC. V gene TRBV2 combines with J gene TRBJ1-2, with D unclear. Trimming took 2 bases from V and 4 from J, leaving 8 bases between them. There are 13 residues in the CDR3. Per germline, CDR1 SNHLY and CDR2 FYNNEI.